Detailed here is one T cell receptor (beta chain). Its antigen is still unknown. The CDR3 has 13 residues. Germline V lookup: CDR1 SGDLS, CDR2 YYNGEE. V was trimmed by 3 bases and J by 5 bases, leaving 11 bases between them. These data are taken from a study of OX40 agonist ivuxolimab in advanced cancers. Across the study: Dose-escalation subjects each had hepatocellular carcinoma, melanoma, renal cell or head and neck cancer. Whole-study findings and limits: Expanded clones belonging to CD8+ T cells outnumbered, on average, those of CD4+. Antigen specificity remained undetermined for the expanded peripheral T cells. Within 6 weeks, CD4+ and CD8+ blood T cells expanded clonally at 0.1 to 3.0 mg/kg.

Profiled with immunoSEQ multiplex PCR; TCRdb holds only in-frame clones, not every one. The table includes 25,000 to 35,000 clones, around 84% detected once. The sequence was collected from an adult with an advanced solid tumor such as melanoma, head and neck, liver or kidney cancer. This specimen was CD4+ or CD8+ T cells sorted from blood, taken in a trial of the OX40 agonist ivuxolimab. The V and J genes are TRBV9 and TRBJ2-5; D is ambiguous. The CDR3 reads CASSATAEETQYF. In DNA form, the CDR3 reads TGTGCCAGCAGCGCTACGGCTGAGGAGACCCAGTACTTC.